This T cell receptor (beta chain) was sequenced for a study of blood T cell repertoires in COVID-19. Study-level information: Acute and convalescent COVID-19 specimens originated in the United States, Italy and Spain.

The table lists this clone with many counts. V was cut by 7 bases and J by 2 bases, with 18 bases left in between. Germline V lookup: CDR1 SNHLY, CDR2 FYNNEI. The CDR3 has 15 amino acids. Data came from immunoSEQ multiplex PCR; TCRdb stores just in-frame clones and leaves some out. The sample consists of 75,000 to 80,000 clones, 85% of them appearing once. The sequenced sample consisted of peripheral blood. The sequence came from a man aged 60-69 years with COVID-19, enrolled during active disease. The V and J genes are TRBV2 and TRBJ2-7; maybe TRBD1 (5 bases). The DNA of the CDR3 is TGTGCCAGCACGGCTGGGGCCCTCACGACCTACGAGCAGTACTTC. Amino acid sequence: CASTAGALTTYEQYF.